The rows below give T cell receptor beta chains drawn from one sample of a study of T cell responses to AZD1222 COVID-19 vaccine. The repertoire was sequenced with immunoSEQ multiplex PCR; TCRdb's copy has only in-frame clones and lacks some. The table has some 86,000 clones, about nine tenths seen once. The specimen was peripheral blood, collected 28 days after the second AZD1222 dose. The receptor set was obtained from an adult who received the AZD1222 COVID-19 vaccine. The CDR3 runs from the conserved cysteine through the conserved F or W. The D gene is left open where the match is weak. A clone size is listed for some rows: how often the clone was seen (once, few, many), or a class if it is expanded.

d_gene | j_gene | v_gene | len | abundance | CDR3nt | CDR3aa
TRBD2 | TRBJ2-7 | TRBV11-2 | 16 | - | TGTGCCAGCAGCCTCGGGGGGACTAGCATCCCCTACGAGCAGTACTTC | CASSLGGTSIPYEQYF
- | TRBJ1-2 | TRBV2 | 12 | - | TGTGCCACGGGGGGGGAGTACTATGGCTACACCTTC | CATGGEYYGYTF
- | TRBJ1-1 | TRBV13 | 15 | - | TGTGCCAGCAGCTTAGGGTACAGGCAAGACACTGAAGCTTTCTTT | CASSLGYRQDTEAFF
- | TRBJ2-5 | TRBV19 | 13 | - | TGTGCCAGTAGTAGCGGGGGCGCCGAGACCCAGTACTTC | CASSSGGAETQYF
- | TRBJ2-1 | TRBV2 | 15 | - | TGTGCCAGCAGTGAAGGGCGGGGGCAATACAATGAGCAGTTCTTC | CASSEGRGQYNEQFF
- | TRBJ1-4 | TRBV28 | 12 | once | TGTGCCAGCAGTTTAATCTCTGAAAAACTGTTTTTT | CASSLISEKLFF
- | TRBJ1-2 | TRBV9 | 12 | - | TGTGCCAGCAGCGGCACCTACTATGGCTACACCTTC | CASSGTYYGYTF
- | TRBJ2-6 | TRBV19 | 16 | - | TGTGCCAGTAGTAGACCTACAGGGTCTGGGGCCAACGTCCTGACTTTC | CASSRPTGSGANVLTF
- | TRBJ1-2 | TRBV19 | 14 | - | TGTGCCAGTAGTATTCGTGAACCGGCGAAAGGCTACACCTTC | CASSIREPAKGYTF
TRBD1 | TRBJ1-5 | TRBV6-6 | 14 | - | TGTGCCAGCAGTCCACCGGGACAGAATCAGCCCCAGCATTTT | CASSPPGQNQPQHF
- | TRBJ2-2 | TRBV9 | 15 | - | TGTGCCAGCAGCGCCACAGGGTTGTACACCGGGGAGCTGTTTTTT | CASSATGLYTGELFF
- | TRBJ2-7 | TRBV2 | 12 | - | TGTGCCAGCAGTGATTACTTTTACGAGCAGTACTTC | CASSDYFYEQYF
TRBD1 | TRBJ1-6 | TRBV18 | 16 | - | TGTGCCAGCTCACCAAGACAGGGGGCGGACAATTCACCCCTCCACTTT | CASSPRQGADNSPLHF
- | TRBJ1-2 | TRBV5-1 | 13 | few | TGCGCCAGCAGCTTGGGTGGAGGTGGTGGCTACACCTTC | CASSLGGGGGYTF
TRBD1 | TRBJ1-1 | TRBV18 | 16 | few | TGTGCCAGCTCGCCCCCGACAGGGGTAATAGGCACTGAAGCTTTCTTT | CASSPPTGVIGTEAFF
TRBD1 | TRBJ1-5 | TRBV28 | 16 | - | TGTGCCAGCAGTTTGAGGGGACAGTCAGTCAATCAGCCCCAGCATTTT | CASSLRGQSVNQPQHF
- | TRBJ2-5 | TRBV29-1 | 14 | - | TGCAGCGTTGCGGGAACAGGGTGGCAAGAGACCCAGTACTTC | CSVAGTGWQETQYF
TRBD1 | TRBJ2-3 | TRBV9 | 15 | - | TGTGCCAGCAGCGTCACAGGGGGTCACACAGATACGCAGTATTTT | CASSVTGGHTDTQYF
- | TRBJ2-3 | TRBV5-1 | 15 | few | TGCGCCAGCAGCTTGGCGCTGCCTAGCACAGATACGCAGTATTTT | CASSLALPSTDTQYF
- | TRBJ2-3 | TRBV19 | 13 | - | TGTGCCAGTAGCGTTACAGGGACAGATACGCAGTATTTT | CASSVTGTDTQYF
TRBD1 | TRBJ1-4 | TRBV19 | 18 | - | TGTGCCAGTAGTATAGTCTTCTCGGACAGGGATTTCGAGGGAAAACTGTTTTTT | CASSIVFSDRDFEGKLFF
- | TRBJ1-2 | TRBV23-1 | 14 | - | TGCGCCAGCAGTCAAGAGACACCTAACTATGGCTACACCTTC | CASSQETPNYGYTF
- | TRBJ2-3 | TRBV27 | 15 | - | TGTGCCAGCAGAACCTTTTACAGGTCCGGAGATACGCAGTATTTT | CASRTFYRSGDTQYF
- | TRBJ2-3 | TRBV6-2/TRBV6-3 | 16 | - | TGTGCCAGCAGTCCGGGACGAAAATGGGGCACAGATACGCAGTATTTT | CASSPGRKWGTDTQYF
- | TRBJ1-2 | TRBV12-5 | 14 | - | TGTGCTAGTGACCGAAGGTGGGGTGGAGCTGGCTACACCTTC | CASDRRWGGAGYTF
- | TRBJ1-6 | TRBV21-1 | 13 | - | TGTGCCAGCAGCATACAGATAAATTCACCCCTCCACTTT | CASSIQINSPLHF
TRBD1 | TRBJ1-3 | TRBV5-1 | 20 | - | TGCGCCAGCGGCCAACTAATACCTGACAGGGGGGTTAGGTGTGGAAACACCATATATTTT | CASGQLIPDRGVRCGNTIYF
TRBD1 | TRBJ2-7 | TRBV4-3 | 17 | - | TGCGCCAGCAGCCAAGCGGTGGTGCAGGGGGTTAGCTACGAGCAGTACTTC | CASSQAVVQGVSYEQYF
TRBD1 | TRBJ1-5 | TRBV7-2 | 15 | - | TGTGCCAGCAGCCTAGAGGGACAGGGTACTCAGCCCCAGCATTTT | CASSLEGQGTQPQHF
- | TRBJ1-2 | TRBV3-1/TRBV3-2 | 14 | - | TGTGCCAGCAGCCTGGGGACCGCTAACTATGGCTACACCTTC | CASSLGTANYGYTF
- | TRBJ1-2 | TRBV9 | 12 | - | TGTGCCAGCAGCGCGGCCTCGGGGGGCTACACCTTC | CASSAASGGYTF
- | TRBJ1-2 | TRBV2 | 14 | once | TGTGCCAGCAGTGACGGCAGGGCCCTGGGTGGCTACACCTTC | CASSDGRALGGYTF
- | TRBJ1-1 | TRBV7-9 | 17 | - | TGTGCCAGCAGCCCGATCTTCCGAGACAGGCTACAAGATGAAGCTTTCTTT | CASSPIFRDRLQDEAFF
- | TRBJ2-1 | TRBV15 | 16 | - | TGTGCCACCAGCAGAGATAGGGGGTCCTCCTACAATGAGCAGTTCTTC | CATSRDRGSSYNEQFF
- | TRBJ2-3 | TRBV7-2 | 13 | - | TGTGCCAGCAGCCCATCTAGGACAGATACGCAGTATTTT | CASSPSRTDTQYF
TRBD1 | TRBJ2-7 | TRBV5-5 | 18 | - | TGTGCCAGCAGCTCACCGGGACAGGGGGGGAAACCGGCCTACGAGCAGTACTTC | CASSSPGQGGKPAYEQYF
TRBD2 | TRBJ2-3 | TRBV4-1 | 14 | - | TGCGCCAGCGGGGCTAGCGGGGGCACAGATACGCAGTATTTT | CASGASGGTDTQYF
TRBD1 | TRBJ2-7 | TRBV9 | 14 | once | TGTGCCAGCAGCGTAGGGACAGGGCTATACGAGCAGTACTTC | CASSVGTGLYEQYF
- | TRBJ1-2 | TRBV12-3/TRBV12-4 | 12 | - | TGTGCCAGCAGTTTAGCGGTCTATGGCTACACCTTC | CASSLAVYGYTF
- | TRBJ2-1 | TRBV7-6 | 16 | - | TGTGCCAGCAGCTTAGGGGGGGGCCGGCCTTTGGATGAGCAGTTCTTC | CASSLGGGRPLDEQFF
TRBD1 | TRBJ2-7 | TRBV7-8 | 13 | - | TGTGCCAGCAGCAGAGGACAGGGTTACGAGCAGTACTTC | CASSRGQGYEQYF
- | TRBJ1-1 | TRBV7-9 | 16 | - | TGTGCCAGCACCTCGGGACTAGGACAGAGGAACACTGAAGCTTTCTTT | CASTSGLGQRNTEAFF
TRBD1 | TRBJ1-4 | TRBV6-5 | 16 | - | TGTGCCAGCAGTTCCGGACAGGGGGCTGCTAATGAAAAACTGTTTTTT | CASSSGQGAANEKLFF
- | TRBJ1-1 | TRBV9 | 15 | - | TGTGCCAGCAGCCCGAGGAAGGGGACGTACGCTGAAGCTTTCTTT | CASSPRKGTYAEAFF
- | TRBJ1-2 | TRBV19 | 14 | - | TGTGCCAGTGAGAATCGGAAAGAGTTCTATGGCTACACCTTC | CASENRKEFYGYTF
- | TRBJ2-2 | TRBV12-3/TRBV12-4 | 13 | once | TGTGCCAGCAGCCCCTACAGGGGAGGAGAGCTGTTTTTT | CASSPYRGGELFF
- | TRBJ2-2 | TRBV2 | 12 | - | TGTGCCAGCAGCCGGTACACCGGGGAGCTGTTTTTT | CASSRYTGELFF
- | TRBJ1-1 | TRBV15 | 12 | - | TGTGCCACCAGCAGAGTCAGGGAAGCGGCTTTCTTT | CATSRVREAAFF
- | TRBJ1-6 | TRBV6-5 | 15 | once | TGTGCCAGCAGTTACTCCCCCGGAGCCCTTTCACCCCTCCACTTT | CASSYSPGALSPLHF
- | TRBJ2-5 | TRBV3-1/TRBV3-2 | 16 | large | TGTGCCAGCAGCCAAGGATTTGGGGGCCGGGGAGAGACCCAGTACTTC | CASSQGFGGRGETQYF